This T cell receptor (beta chain) was documented in a study of blood T cells in healthy people across ages (dated by TCRdb to between 2015 and 2016). Turning to the overall study: In model experiments, roughly one uniquely barcoded TCR beta cDNA molecule per two T cells was captured by template switching. Age-related changes in TCR beta repertoire diversity were measured in the study by deep sequencing normalized with unique cDNA molecular identifiers. The study analyzed two additional independent replicas of 1 million unique cDNA reads from the same blood draw for two donors, one aged 18 to 30 and one aged 80 or older. To avoid experimental bias, donors of different ages were distributed randomly across sequencing lanes. Four age groups were formed from the donors: young (average approximately 16 years), middle-aged (approximately 40), aged (around 62) and long-lived (about 80).

Concerning this clonotype: It lacks a known antigen. Compared with germline, one end of the junction differs, possibly owing to a read error.

The donors were some 39 Caucasian individuals from Russia, aged roughly 6 to 100 years, who were systemically healthy. Around 10 milliliters of peripheral blood were drawn from each donor into EDTA-treated Vacutainer tubes. PBMCs were isolated by Ficoll-Paque density-gradient centrifugation, with at least 7 million obtained per sample. Trizol reagent was used to extract total RNA from the PBMCs, yielding at least 5.5 micrograms per sample. Naive CD45RAhigh/CD27high T cell percentages were measured by flow cytometry on a PBMC aliquot from every donor. CDR1 is given as MNHNY and CDR2 as SVGAGI, both from the germline V gene (reference sequence). The CDR3 sequence holds 14 residues, the cysteine and phenylalanine included. The read is trimmed to its CDR3 DNA, 42 bases read in frame from base 1. The investigation overall reported the following: Observed TCR beta diversity per million T cells fell roughly linearly with age, and a significant reduction was already apparent by age approximately 40. Observed TCR beta diversity correlated strongly with the percentage of naive T cells measured by flow cytometry. Since profiling was done on bulk unsorted PBMCs, naive and antigen-experienced compartments could not be conclusively compared. Donor CMV infection status was unknown, potentially confounding age-related changes in expanded clonotypes. Estimates of total diversity from one million sequenced T cells were regarded as lower bounds and underestimates. The long-lived group showed more naive CD4+ T cells, fewer expanded clones and increased TCR diversity than the aged group, suggesting age selection.

The method was 5' RACE. TCRdb records Illumina HiSeq 2500 as the sequencer. A second PCR of roughly 7 to 11 cycles was performed with a sample-barcoded 5' primer and a J-beta primer mix. A template-switch 5' adaptor carrying 12 random nucleotides introduced a unique molecular identifier onto each TCR beta cDNA molecule. Each sample yielded at least 2.5 million CDR3-containing paired-end reads. The Mint cDNA synthesis kit, primed by a TRBC-specific oligonucleotide, was used to synthesize first-strand cDNA from all RNA. After uracil-DNA glycosylase treatment, a first 18-cycle PCR used universal primers M1SS and BC2_uni_R on all cDNA. Concerning the study's data processing: Normalization of each sample was performed by random selection of 1 million high-quality reads, each carrying a distinct molecular identifier. Instead of being binned into consensus sequences, reads with shared molecular identifiers were discarded. CDR3 identification, clonotype clustering and error correction used MiTCR with a Q25 quality threshold and the strictest error-elimination algorithm. Lower-bound total TCR beta diversity was estimated with a nonparametric unseen species model using Euler transformation. The public reads were reprocessed in TCRdb via fastp at Q25 and MiXCR, keeping in-frame beta chains. Identical CDR3 protein sequences are pooled into one entry, listed with their most common genes and DNA. For this entry, the V and J calls and clone size follow TCRdb and not the study's own pipeline. This sample comprises 1.5 million to 2 million distinct CDR3 sequences, around 48% of them detected only once. The ten most abundant clones make up less than 2.5% of the sample.

The sequence was collected from a woman aged 35 to 49 in good health. Here the chain combines TRBV6-6 and TRBJ1-2; D gene: possibly TRBD1, on 5 matching bases. The sequencing input was blood. In nucleotides, the sequence is TGTGCCAGCAGGGATGGAGGATGGGGCGATGGCTGCACCTTC. This gives the protein CASRDGGWGDGCTF.